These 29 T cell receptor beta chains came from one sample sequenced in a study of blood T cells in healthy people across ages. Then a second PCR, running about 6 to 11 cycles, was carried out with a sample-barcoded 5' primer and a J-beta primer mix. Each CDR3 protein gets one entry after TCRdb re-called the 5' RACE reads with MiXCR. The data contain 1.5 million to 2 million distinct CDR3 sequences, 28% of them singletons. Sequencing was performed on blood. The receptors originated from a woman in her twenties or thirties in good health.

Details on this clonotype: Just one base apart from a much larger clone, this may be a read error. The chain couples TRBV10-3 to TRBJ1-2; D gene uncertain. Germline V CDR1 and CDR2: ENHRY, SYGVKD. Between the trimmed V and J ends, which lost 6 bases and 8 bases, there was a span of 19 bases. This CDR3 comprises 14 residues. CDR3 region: CAIRGAGSAGGYTF. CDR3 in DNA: TGTGCCATCAGGGGTGCCGGGTCTGCTGGGGGCTACACCTTC.

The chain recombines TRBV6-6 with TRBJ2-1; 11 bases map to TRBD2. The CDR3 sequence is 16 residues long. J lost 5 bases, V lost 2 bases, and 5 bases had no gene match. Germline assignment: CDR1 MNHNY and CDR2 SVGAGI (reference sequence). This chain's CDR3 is CASSYGPTSGDNEQFF. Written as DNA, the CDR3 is TGTGCCAGCAGTTACGGCCCGACTAGCGGGGACAATGAGCAGTTCTTC.

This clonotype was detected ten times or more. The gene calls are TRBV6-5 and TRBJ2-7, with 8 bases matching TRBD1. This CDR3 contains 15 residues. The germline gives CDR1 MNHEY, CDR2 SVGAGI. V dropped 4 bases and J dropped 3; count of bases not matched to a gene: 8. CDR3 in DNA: TGTGCCAGCAGTTCCGCGGACAGGGTTCTCTACGAGCAGTACTTC. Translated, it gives CASSSADRVLYEQYF.

The CDR3, as DNA: TGTGCCAGTAGTATAGCCCCTAGCGGGGGACCGGAGACCCAGTACTTC. Its protein is CASSIAPSGGPETQYF. The chain is built from TRBV19 and TRBJ2-5, with 10 bases that match TRBD2. Unmatched junction bases numbered 7, after V lost 1 base and J lost 5 bases. Germline V gene sequence: CDR1 LNHDA, CDR2 SQIVND (reference sequence). The CDR3 contains 16 residues.

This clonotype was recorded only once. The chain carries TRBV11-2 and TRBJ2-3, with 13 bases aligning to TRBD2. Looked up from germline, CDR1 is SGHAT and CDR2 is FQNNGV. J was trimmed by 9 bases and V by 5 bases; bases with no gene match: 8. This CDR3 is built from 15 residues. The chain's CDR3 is CASSLTTSGRVTQYF. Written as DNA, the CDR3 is TGTGCCAGCAGCCTGACCACTAGCGGGAGGGTGACGCAGTATTTT.

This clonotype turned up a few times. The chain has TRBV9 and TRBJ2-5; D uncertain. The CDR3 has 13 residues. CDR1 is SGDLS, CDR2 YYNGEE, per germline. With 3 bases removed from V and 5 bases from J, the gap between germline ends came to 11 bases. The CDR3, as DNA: TGTGCCAGCAGCGCACTTGGGCCTGAGACCCAGTACTTC. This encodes CASSALGPETQYF.

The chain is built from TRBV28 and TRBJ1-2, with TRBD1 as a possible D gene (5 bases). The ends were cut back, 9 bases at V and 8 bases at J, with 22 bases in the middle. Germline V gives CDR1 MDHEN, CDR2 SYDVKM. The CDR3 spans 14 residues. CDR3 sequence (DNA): TGTGCCAGGACCTGGGGCCGACGCCCGGAAGGCTACACCTTC. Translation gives CARTWGRRPEGYTF.

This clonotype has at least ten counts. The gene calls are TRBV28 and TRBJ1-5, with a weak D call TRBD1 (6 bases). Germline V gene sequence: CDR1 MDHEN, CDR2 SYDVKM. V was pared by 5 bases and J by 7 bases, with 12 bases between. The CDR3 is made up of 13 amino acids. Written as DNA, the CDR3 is TGTGCCAGCAGTCGACAGGTTAAGCAGCCCCAGCATTTT. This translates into CASSRQVKQPQHF.

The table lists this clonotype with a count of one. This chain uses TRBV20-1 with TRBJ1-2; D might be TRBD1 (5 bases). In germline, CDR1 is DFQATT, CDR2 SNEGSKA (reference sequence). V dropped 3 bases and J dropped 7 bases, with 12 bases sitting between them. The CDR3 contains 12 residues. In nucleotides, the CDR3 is TGCAGTGCTAGCGTTCGGGGGGGTGGCTACACCTTC. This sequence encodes CSASVRGGGYTF.

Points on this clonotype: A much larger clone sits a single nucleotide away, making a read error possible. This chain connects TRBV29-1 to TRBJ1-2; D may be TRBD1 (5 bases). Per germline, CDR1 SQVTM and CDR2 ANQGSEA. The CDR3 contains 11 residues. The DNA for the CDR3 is TGCGGCGTTGAAGCAGGGTATGGCTACACCTTC. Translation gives CGVEAGYGYTF.

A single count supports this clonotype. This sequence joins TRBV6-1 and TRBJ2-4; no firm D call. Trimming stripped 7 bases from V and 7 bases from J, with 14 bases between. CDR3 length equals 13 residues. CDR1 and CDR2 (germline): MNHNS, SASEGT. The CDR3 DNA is TGTGCCAGCAATCCTATGGAGACCAACATTCAGTACTTC. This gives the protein CASNPMETNIQYF.

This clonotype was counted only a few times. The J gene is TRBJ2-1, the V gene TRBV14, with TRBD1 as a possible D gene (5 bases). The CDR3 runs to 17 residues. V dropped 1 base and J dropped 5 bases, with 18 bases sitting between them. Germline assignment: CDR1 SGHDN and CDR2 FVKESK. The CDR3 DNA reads TGTGCCAGCAGCCAAGTCCTAAGAAAGGGGCCGGACAATGAGCAGTTCTTC. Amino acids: CASSQVLRKGPDNEQFF.

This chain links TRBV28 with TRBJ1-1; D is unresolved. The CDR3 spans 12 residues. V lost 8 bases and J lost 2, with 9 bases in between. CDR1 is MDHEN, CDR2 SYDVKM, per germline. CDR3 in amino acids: CASLLANTEAFF. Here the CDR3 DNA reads TGTGCCAGCCTCCTCGCTAACACTGAAGCTTTCTTT.

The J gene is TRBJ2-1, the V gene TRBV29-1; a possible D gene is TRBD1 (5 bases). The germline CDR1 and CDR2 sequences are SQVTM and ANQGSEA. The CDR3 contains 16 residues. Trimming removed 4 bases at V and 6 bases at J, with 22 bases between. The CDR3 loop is CSVGRISGRPVNEQFF. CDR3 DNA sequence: TGCAGCGTTGGACGGATATCAGGGCGACCGGTCAATGAGCAGTTCTTC.

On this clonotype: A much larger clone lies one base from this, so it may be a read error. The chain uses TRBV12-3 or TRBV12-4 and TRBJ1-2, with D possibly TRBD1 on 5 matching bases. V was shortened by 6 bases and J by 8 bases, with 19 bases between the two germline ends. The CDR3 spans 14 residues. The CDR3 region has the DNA TGTGCCAGCAGCTCCGCCCGCTCCGGGGCGGGCTACACCTTC. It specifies CASSSARSGAGYTF.

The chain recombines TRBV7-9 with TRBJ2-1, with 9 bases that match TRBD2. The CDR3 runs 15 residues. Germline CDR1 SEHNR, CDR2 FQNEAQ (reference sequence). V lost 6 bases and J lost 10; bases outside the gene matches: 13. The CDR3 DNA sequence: TGTGCCAGCAGACCCGATGTAGCGGGGGTTGGAGAGCAGTTCTTC. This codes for CASRPDVAGVGEQFF.

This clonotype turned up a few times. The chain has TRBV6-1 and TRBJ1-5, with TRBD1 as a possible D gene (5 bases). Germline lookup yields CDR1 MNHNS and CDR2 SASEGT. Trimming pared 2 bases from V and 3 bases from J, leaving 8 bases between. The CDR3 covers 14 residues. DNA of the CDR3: TGTGCCAGCAGTGAAACGGGACTCAATCAGCCCCAGCATTTT. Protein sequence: CASSETGLNQPQHF.

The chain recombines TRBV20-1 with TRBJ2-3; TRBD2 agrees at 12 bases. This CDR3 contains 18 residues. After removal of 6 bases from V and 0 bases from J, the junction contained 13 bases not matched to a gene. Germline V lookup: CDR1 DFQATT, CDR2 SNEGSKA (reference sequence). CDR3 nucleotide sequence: TGCAGTGCCACACTCACCCCGCTAGCGGGGGGGAGCACAGATACGCAGTATTTT. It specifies CSATLTPLAGGSTDTQYF.

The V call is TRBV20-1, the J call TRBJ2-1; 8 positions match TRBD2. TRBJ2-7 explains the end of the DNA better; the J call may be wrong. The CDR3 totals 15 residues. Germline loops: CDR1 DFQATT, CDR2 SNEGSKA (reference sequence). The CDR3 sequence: CSAGGAGDSYNEQYF. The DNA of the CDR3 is TGCAGTGCTGGGGGAGCGGGAGACTCCTACAATGAGCAGTACTTC.

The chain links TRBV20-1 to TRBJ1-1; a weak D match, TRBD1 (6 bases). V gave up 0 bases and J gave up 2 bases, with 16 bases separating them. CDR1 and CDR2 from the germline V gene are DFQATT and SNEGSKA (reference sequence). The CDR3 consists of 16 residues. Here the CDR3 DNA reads TGCAGTGCTAGAGATCTACGGGGGCCGGGTAACACTGAAGCTTTCTTT. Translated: CSARDLRGPGNTEAFF.

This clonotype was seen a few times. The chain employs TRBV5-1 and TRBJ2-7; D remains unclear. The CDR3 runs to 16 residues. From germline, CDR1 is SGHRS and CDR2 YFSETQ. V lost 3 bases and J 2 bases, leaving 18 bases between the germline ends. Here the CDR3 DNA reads TGCGCCAGCAGCTCCCTCGGTGCTTTGGGAACCTACGAGCAGTACTTC. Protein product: CASSSLGALGTYEQYF.

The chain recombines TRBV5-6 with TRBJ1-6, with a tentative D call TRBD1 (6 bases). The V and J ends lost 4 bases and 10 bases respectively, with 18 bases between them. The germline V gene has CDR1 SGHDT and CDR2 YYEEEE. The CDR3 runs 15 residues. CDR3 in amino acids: CASSPGGAYGSPLHF. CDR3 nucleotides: TGTGCCAGCAGCCCCGGGGGGGCTTATGGGTCACCCCTCCACTTT.

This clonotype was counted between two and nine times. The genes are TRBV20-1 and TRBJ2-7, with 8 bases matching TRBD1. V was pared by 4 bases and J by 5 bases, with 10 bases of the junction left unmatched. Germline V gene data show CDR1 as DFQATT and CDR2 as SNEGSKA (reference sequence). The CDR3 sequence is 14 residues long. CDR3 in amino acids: CSAMVPDRAHEQYF. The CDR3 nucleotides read TGCAGTGCTATGGTCCCGGACAGGGCCCACGAGCAGTACTTC.

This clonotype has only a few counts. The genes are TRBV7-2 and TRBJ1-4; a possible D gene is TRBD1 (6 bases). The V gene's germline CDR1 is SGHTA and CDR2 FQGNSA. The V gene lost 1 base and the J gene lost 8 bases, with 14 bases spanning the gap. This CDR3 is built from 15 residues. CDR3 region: CASSLVWGRDEKLFF. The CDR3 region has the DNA TGTGCCAGCAGCTTAGTGTGGGGGCGCGACGAAAAACTGTTTTTT.

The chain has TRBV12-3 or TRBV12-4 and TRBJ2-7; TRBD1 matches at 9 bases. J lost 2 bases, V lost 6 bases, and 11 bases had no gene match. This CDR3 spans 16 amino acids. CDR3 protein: CASSRSGTGNPYEQYF. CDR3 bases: TGTGCCAGCAGCCGATCCGGGACAGGGAATCCCTACGAGCAGTACTTC.

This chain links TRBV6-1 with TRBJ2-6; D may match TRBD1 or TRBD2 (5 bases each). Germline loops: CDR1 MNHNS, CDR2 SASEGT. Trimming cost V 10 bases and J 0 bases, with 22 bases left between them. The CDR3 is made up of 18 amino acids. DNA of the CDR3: TGTGCCACAAGCTTACGGGGTGGACAAAGCTCTGGGGCCAACGTCCTGACTTTC. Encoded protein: CATSLRGGQSSGANVLTF.

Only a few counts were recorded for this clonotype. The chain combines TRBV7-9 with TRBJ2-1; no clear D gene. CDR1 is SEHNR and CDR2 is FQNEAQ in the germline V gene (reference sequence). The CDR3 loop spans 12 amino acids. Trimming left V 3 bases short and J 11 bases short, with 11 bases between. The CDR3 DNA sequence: TGTGCCAGCAGCTTCAGGCACCCCCAGCAGTTCTTC. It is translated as CASSFRHPQQFF.

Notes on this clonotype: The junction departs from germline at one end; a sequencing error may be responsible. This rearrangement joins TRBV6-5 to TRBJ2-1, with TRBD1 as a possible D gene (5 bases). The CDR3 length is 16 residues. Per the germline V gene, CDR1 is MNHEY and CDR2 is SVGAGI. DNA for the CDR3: TGTGCCGGCAGTTACCCCAGGGATAGCTCCTACAATGAGCAGTTCTTC. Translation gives CAGSYPRDSSYNEQFF.

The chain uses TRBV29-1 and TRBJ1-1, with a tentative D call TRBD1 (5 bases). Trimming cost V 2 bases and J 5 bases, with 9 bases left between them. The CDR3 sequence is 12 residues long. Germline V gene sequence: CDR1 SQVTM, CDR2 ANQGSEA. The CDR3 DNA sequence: TGCAGCGTTGAAATAGGGGTAACTGAAGCTTTCTTT. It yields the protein CSVEIGVTEAFF.